The 11 T cell receptor beta chains below all came from one sample that was sequenced in a study of blood T cell repertoires in COVID-19. Generated by immunoSEQ multiplex PCR, the TCRdb table keeps only in-frame clones and is missing some. The sample gives some 380,000 clones, roughly 87% of which show up once; around 2% is in the top ten. Source material: PBMCs or T cells enriched from blood (not recorded which). These receptors were obtained from a woman in her thirties or forties with acute COVID-19.

The chain joins TRBV10-2 to TRBJ1-2; D perhaps matches TRBD1 (6 bases). CDR3 length: 14 amino acids. Trimming took 5 bases from V and 2 from J, leaving 12 bases between them. From germline, CDR1 is WSHSY and CDR2 SAAADI. CDR3 in DNA: TGCGCCAGCAGTCGGCAGGGGAAAAACTATGGCTACACCTTC. It codes for CASSRQGKNYGYTF.

This sequence joins TRBV11-2 and TRBJ2-7; 7 nucleotides line up with TRBD1. Germline CDR1 SGHAT, CDR2 FQNNGV. J lost 3 bases, V lost 7 bases, and 12 bases had no gene match. CDR3 length: 15 amino acids. CDR3 sequence: CASTRGEGAYYEQYF. CDR3 DNA: TGTGCCAGCACCCGGGGCGAGGGGGCCTACTACGAGCAGTACTTC.

V is TRBV10-3 and J is TRBJ1-2; 7 bases are shared with TRBD1. The CDR3 contains 15 residues. CDR1 is ENHRY, CDR2 SYGVKD, per germline. The trim removed 5 bases at V and 2 bases at J, leaving 8 bases unmatched. The CDR3 region has the DNA TGTGCCATCAGTAAAACTCCAGGGGGGAACTATGGCTACACCTTC. It specifies CAISKTPGGNYGYTF.

The V call is TRBV19, the J call TRBJ2-7; TRBD2 agrees at 7 bases. J lost 3 bases, V lost 3 bases, and 8 bases had no gene match. This CDR3 has 15 amino acids. CDR1 is LNHDA, CDR2 SQIVND, per germline (reference sequence). The CDR3 nucleotides read TGTGCCAGTAGTATGCAGGGAGGGGATATCTACGAGCAGTACTTC. Protein product: CASSMQGGDIYEQYF. Together with reference TRBV19 and TRBJ2-7, the CDR3 gives the full variable domain: DGGITQSPKYLFRKEGQNVTLSCEQNLNHDAMYWYRQDPGQGLRLIYYSQIVNDFQKGDIAEGYSVSREKKESFPLTVTSAQKNPTAFYLCASSMQGGDIYEQYFGPGTRLTVT.

The chain has TRBV30 and TRBJ1-5, with D unclear. The V end was cut by 1 base, the J end by 8 bases, with 12 bases between. CDR1 GTSNPN and CDR2 SVGIG come from the germline V gene (reference sequence). CDR3 length: 13 residues. The CDR3 DNA sequence: TGTGCCTGGAGTGGGGAGTTAAATAAGCCCCAGCATTTT. Its protein product is CAWSGELNKPQHF.

The rearrangement uses TRBV30 and TRBJ2-4, with D possibly TRBD2 on 5 matching bases. This CDR3 contains 11 residues. V was pared by 2 bases and J by 8 bases, with 7 bases between. The germline V gene encodes CDR1 GTSNPN and CDR2 SVGIG (reference sequence). The CDR3 nucleotides are TGTGCCTGGAGTCTCGGGGACATTCAGTACTTC. Its protein is CAWSLGDIQYF. Looking up the rest from reference TRBV30 and TRBJ2-4 gives the full variable domain: SQTIHQWPATLVQPVGSPLSLECTVEGTSNPNLYWYRQAAGRGLQLLFYSVGIGQISSEVPQNLSASRPQDRQFILSSKKLLLSDSGFYLCAWSLGDIQYFGAGTRLSVL.

The chain has TRBV5-1 and TRBJ2-7; TRBD1 aligns across 7 bases. The V gene's germline CDR1 is SGHRS and CDR2 YFSETQ. V shed 1 base, J shed 2 bases, and the junction held 3 bases outside the gene matches. CDR3 length: 14 amino acids. The CDR3 DNA reads TGCGCCAGCAGCTTGACGGGACAGACCTACGAGCAGTACTTC. Protein product: CASSLTGQTYEQYF.

The V gene is TRBV9, the J gene TRBJ1-4; 8 bases are shared with TRBD1. The CDR3 consists of 16 residues. After removal of 4 bases from V and 7 bases from J, the junction contained 12 bases not matched to a gene. CDR1 is SGDLS, CDR2 YYNGEE, per germline. In DNA form, the CDR3 reads TGTGCCAGCAGCCCGCAGATGGACAGGGAAGGTGAAAAACTGTTTTTT. This translates into CASSPQMDREGEKLFF.

The chain links TRBV5-1 to TRBJ2-7, with 7 bases matching TRBD2. Germline loops: CDR1 SGHRS, CDR2 YFSETQ. There are 14 residues in the CDR3. V shed 4 bases, J shed 0 bases, and the junction held 4 bases outside the gene matches. The CDR3 nucleotides are TGCGCCAGCAGCCCCCAGCGGGACTCCTACGAGCAGTACTTC. Translating gives CASSPQRDSYEQYF.

The chain links TRBV7-9 to TRBJ2-5, with TRBD2 identical over 10 bases. CDR1 is SEHNR, CDR2 FQNEAQ, per germline (reference sequence). The CDR3 contains 16 residues. The V gene end was trimmed by 1 base and the J gene end by 1 base; junction bases not matched to a gene: 3. CDR3 coding DNA: TGTGCCAGCAGCTTAGGTAGCGGGGGGCCCCAAGAGACCCAGTACTTC. Its protein product is CASSLGSGGPQETQYF.

The J gene is TRBJ2-1, the V gene TRBV7-9; the D gene is possibly TRBD2 (6 bases). The germline V gene has CDR1 SEHNR and CDR2 FQNEAQ (reference sequence). The CDR3 spans 15 residues. The ends were cut back, 4 bases at V and 10 bases at J, with 20 bases in the middle. The CDR3 sequence: CASSSEGMREEEQFF. CDR3 DNA: TGTGCCAGCAGCTCGGAGGGCATGCGAGAGGAGGAGCAGTTCTTC.